These 29 T cell receptor beta chains originate from one sample sequenced in a study of cytomegalovirus exposure and HLA in healthy donors. PCR involved 60 Vbeta and 13 Jbeta primers. The assay was immunoSEQ multiplex PCR, and TCRdb's table has in-frame clones only and misses some. The sample holds roughly 150,000 clones; around 82% are singletons and the top ten take approximately 6.3%. The sequenced material came from PBMCs. The source is a woman aged 45-65 years in good health and CMV-seropositive.

V and J are TRBV18 and TRBJ1-1; tentatively, D is TRBD1 (6 bases). The CDR3 covers 16 residues. V was shortened by 4 bases and J by 3 bases, with 18 bases between the two germline ends. Germline V lookup: CDR1 KGHSH, CDR2 LQKENI. The DNA for the CDR3 is TGTGCCAGCTCACAACAACAGGGTAATATTCACACTGAAGCTTTCTTT. Translation: CASSQQQGNIHTEAFF.

A few counts support this clone. The chain recombines TRBV27 with TRBJ2-1; 7 bases fit TRBD1. V dropped 5 bases and J dropped 0; count of bases not matched to a gene: 16. This CDR3 is 19 amino acids long. Germline-derived CDR1 and CDR2 are MNHEY and SMNVEV (reference sequence). CDR3 sequence (DNA): TGTGCCAGCAGTATAAACAGGGGCGGAGCGGCCTTCTCCTACAATGAGCAGTTCTTC. It encodes CASSINRGGAAFSYNEQFF.

This chain links TRBV7-8 with TRBJ2-1; TRBD1 matches 8 bases. The CDR3 runs 15 residues. CDR1 is SGHVS and CDR2 is FQNEAQ in the germline V gene. V trimming: 2 bases; J trimming: 4 bases; junction bases outside the gene matches: 4. The CDR3 bases are TGTGCCAGCAGCTTAATGGGACAGGTTTACAATGAGCAGTTCTTC. It is translated as CASSLMGQVYNEQFF.

The V gene is TRBV6-6, the J gene TRBJ1-1, with D unresolved. The V gene's germline CDR1 is MNHNY and CDR2 SVGAGI (reference sequence). The CDR3 length is 13 residues. V was cut by 6 bases and J by 1 base, with 9 bases left in between. This CDR3 reads CASSPTRNTEAFF. The CDR3 nucleotides read TGTGCCAGCAGCCCTACGCGGAACACTGAAGCTTTCTTT.

The rearrangement joins TRBV30 to TRBJ1-3, with D hard to call. Between the trimmed V and J ends, which lost 0 bases and 0 bases, there was a span of 3 bases. Germline V gene lookup returns CDR1 GTSNPN and CDR2 SVGIG (reference sequence). This CDR3 comprises 13 residues. CDR3 sequence: CAWSVHSGNTIYF. The CDR3 nucleotides are TGTGCCTGGAGTGTACACTCTGGAAACACCATATATTTT.

The chain carries TRBV7-8 and TRBJ2-7; TRBD2 might be the D (7 bases). Trimming cost V 3 bases and J 2 bases, with 11 bases left between them. The CDR3 consists of 14 residues. Germline V gives CDR1 SGHVS, CDR2 FQNEAQ. The CDR3 DNA reads TGTGCCAGCAGCTTTCGCGGGGGCCCCTACGAGCAGTACTTC. Protein: CASSFRGGPYEQYF. Full variable domain (rest looked up from reference TRBV7-8 and TRBJ2-7): GAGVSQSPRYKVAKRGQDVALRCDPISGHVSLFWYQQALGQGPEFLTYFQNEAQLDKSGLPSDRFFAERPEGSVSTLKIQRTQQEDSAVYLCASSFRGGPYEQYFGPGTRLTVT.

CDR3 loop: CSVAQPKAGVYF. CDR3 DNA: TGCAGCGTCGCACAACCCAAGGCGGGGGTGTACTTC. V gene TRBV29-1 combines with J gene TRBJ2-4, with 7 bases fitting TRBD2. This CDR3 contains 12 residues. Unmatched junction bases numbered 14, after V lost 6 bases and J lost 15 bases. Germline loops: CDR1 SQVTM, CDR2 ANQGSEA.

V is TRBV6-5 and J is TRBJ2-5; perhaps TRBD2 as D (5 bases). V was cut by 8 bases and J by 1 base, with 14 bases left in between. Germline values: CDR1 MNHEY, CDR2 SVGAGI. This CDR3 has 14 residues. The CDR3 loop reads CASGPIRGQETQYF. Written as DNA, the CDR3 is TGTGCCAGCGGGCCTATTCGGGGCCAAGAGACCCAGTACTTC.

The chain uses TRBV29-1 and TRBJ2-1, with no clear D. The CDR3 has 13 amino acids. Germline assignment: CDR1 SQVTM and CDR2 ANQGSEA. V lost 6 bases and J 0 bases, leaving 9 bases between the germline ends. CDR3 amino acids: CSVLVSSYNEQFF. CDR3 nucleotide sequence: TGCAGCGTCCTAGTGAGCTCCTACAATGAGCAGTTCTTC.

Turning to this clone: A junction boundary mismatches the germline segment, possibly from a read error. This chain joins TRBV7-9 and TRBJ1-2; D gene ambiguous. Germline loops: CDR1 SEHNR, CDR2 FQNEAQ (reference sequence). This CDR3 contains 13 residues. As DNA, the CDR3 is TGTTCCAGCAGCTTAGGGCAGAACTATGGCTACACCTTC. It codes for CSSSLGQNYGYTF. Complete variable domain (other parts from reference TRBV7-9 and TRBJ1-2): DTGVSQNPRHKITKRGQNVTFRCDPISEHNRLYWYRQTLGQGPEFLTYFQNEAQLEKSRLLSDRFSAERPKGSFSTLEIQRTEQGDSAMYLCSSSLGQNYGYTFGSGTRLTVV.

This sequence joins TRBV2 and TRBJ2-6, with D possibly being TRBD1 (6 bases). The CDR3 extends over 15 amino acids. CDR1 and CDR2 (germline): SNHLY, FYNNEI. Trimming removed 7 bases at V and 2 bases at J, with 12 bases between. The chain's CDR3 is CASTSTGPGANVLTF. CDR3 in DNA: TGTGCCAGCACCTCGACAGGCCCTGGGGCCAACGTCCTGACTTTC. The whole variable domain, remainder taken from reference TRBV2 and TRBJ2-6, is EPEVTQTPSHQVTQMGQEVILRCVPISNHLYFYWYRQILGQKVEFLVSFYNNEISEKSEIFDDQFSVERPDGSNFTLKIRSTKLEDSAMYFCASTSTGPGANVLTFGAGSRLTVL.

This clone was detected only once. V usage is TRBV7-2 and J usage is TRBJ1-2, with D perhaps TRBD1 (5 bases). Trimming removed 2 bases from V and 2 bases from J, with 12 bases in between. This CDR3 has 15 amino acids. The germline CDR1 and CDR2 sequences are SGHTA and FQGNSA. CDR3 residues: CASSLLAGSNYGYTF. CDR3 DNA: TGTGCCAGCAGCTTATTAGCAGGGTCAAACTATGGCTACACCTTC. The full variable domain, completed using reference TRBV7-2 and TRBJ1-2, is GAGVSQSPSNKVTEKGKDVELRCDPISGHTALYWYRQSLGQGLEFLIYFQGNSAPDKSGLPSDRFSAERTGGSVSTLTIQRTQQEDSAVYLCASSLLAGSNYGYTFGSGTRLTVV.

The CDR3 is CASSYGAGTGELFF. In nucleotides, the CDR3 is TGTGCCAGCAGTTACGGGGCCGGCACCGGGGAGCTGTTTTTT. This chain joins TRBV6-5 and TRBJ2-2, with TRBD1 as a possible D gene (5 bases). Trimming took off 2 bases at V and 4 bases at J, with 8 bases between the two ends. Germline V gives CDR1 MNHEY, CDR2 SVGAGI. The CDR3 is made up of 14 amino acids.

This clone was seen a few times. The chain uses TRBV5-6 and TRBJ2-4, with D maybe TRBD2 (6 bases). The CDR3 length is 14 residues. V shed 2 bases and J shed 1 base, with 7 bases lying between them. Germline V gives CDR1 SGHDT, CDR2 YYEEEE. The CDR3 nucleotides are TGTGCCAGCAGCTTTGGGGGGGCCAAAAACATTCAGTACTTC. This gives the protein CASSFGGAKNIQYF.

This chain joins TRBV28 and TRBJ2-2, with D unresolved. Trimming left V 2 bases short and J 4 bases short, with 2 bases between. CDR1 and CDR2 (germline): MDHEN, SYDVKM. CDR3 length: 12 residues. The CDR3 reads CASSLRTGELFF. The CDR3 DNA sequence: TGTGCCAGCAGTTTACGCACCGGGGAGCTGTTTTTT.

The chain joins TRBV9 to TRBJ1-1, with D uncertain. From germline, CDR1 is SGDLS and CDR2 YYNGEE. The V end lost 4 bases, the J end lost 1 base, and 8 bases lay between the germline ends. The CDR3 totals 13 residues. CDR3 DNA sequence: TGTGCCAGCAGCCTCCGCGGGAACACTGAAGCTTTCTTT. Protein sequence: CASSLRGNTEAFF.

The rearrangement links TRBV30 to TRBJ1-1; D is perhaps TRBD1 (5 bases). The CDR3 loop spans 13 amino acids. Trimming took 1 base from V and 4 from J, leaving 10 bases between them. Germline CDR1 GTSNPN, CDR2 SVGIG (reference sequence). The CDR3 is CAWSAGGLTEAFF. The CDR3 DNA reads TGTGCCTGGAGTGCGGGGGGACTCACTGAAGCTTTCTTT. Looking up the rest from reference TRBV30 and TRBJ1-1 gives the full variable domain: SQTIHQWPATLVQPVGSPLSLECTVEGTSNPNLYWYRQAAGRGLQLLFYSVGIGQISSEVPQNLSASRPQDRQFILSSKKLLLSDSGFYLCAWSAGGLTEAFFGQGTRLTVV.

V gene TRBV4-2 combines with J gene TRBJ1-5; 8 bases fit TRBD1. Germline V gene lookup returns CDR1 LGHNA and CDR2 YNFKEQ. V was clipped by 1 base and J by 6 bases; unmatched bases: 2. The CDR3 is made up of 14 amino acids. The CDR3 DNA sequence: TGTGCCAGCAGCCAAGGGACAGGGCGTCAGCCCCAGCATTTT. It specifies CASSQGTGRQPQHF.

This sequence joins TRBV19 and TRBJ1-1; D is uncertain. The CDR3 is made up of 12 amino acids. V gave up 5 bases and J gave up 5 bases, with 9 bases separating them. Germline V gene data show CDR1 as LNHDA and CDR2 as SQIVND (reference sequence). The CDR3 bases are TGTGCCAGTAGTCCGGGAGGGACTGAAGCTTTCTTT. Amino acid sequence: CASSPGGTEAFF.

This chain links TRBV14 with TRBJ1-3, with a possible D match to TRBD1 (5 bases). The CDR3 is made up of 14 amino acids. Germline CDR1 SGHDN, CDR2 FVKESK. Trimming removed 3 bases from V and 2 bases from J, with 8 bases in between. The CDR3 DNA reads TGTGCCAGCAGCCACAGGGTCCCTGGAAACACCATATATTTT. Protein product: CASSHRVPGNTIYF.

This clone was seen a single time. The chain employs TRBV7-2 and TRBJ2-2; D call uncertain. Per the germline V gene, CDR1 is SGHTA and CDR2 is FQGNSA. Trimming stripped 1 base from V and 4 bases from J, with 4 bases between. The CDR3 consists of 13 residues. This chain's CDR3 is CASSLVSTGELFF. The CDR3 DNA reads as TGTGCCAGCAGCTTAGTTAGCACCGGGGAGCTGTTTTTT.

The chain uses TRBV4-3 and TRBJ2-3, with TRBD1 matching 9 bases. V was clipped by 3 bases and J by 3 bases; unmatched bases: 4. Germline V gene lookup returns CDR1 LGHNA and CDR2 YSLEER. This CDR3 has 15 residues. Here the CDR3 DNA reads TGCGCCAGCAGCCAGGGACAGGGAGGGACAGATACGCAGTATTTT. This sequence encodes CASSQGQGGTDTQYF.

The V and J genes are TRBV5-4 and TRBJ1-1; D not resolved. CDR1 SGHNT and CDR2 YYREEE come from the germline V gene (reference sequence). Deletions cut 0 bases from V and 6 bases from J, with 9 bases between. The CDR3 is 13 residues long. The CDR3: CASSLAVYAEAFF. The CDR3 nucleotides read TGTGCCAGCAGCTTGGCGGTTTATGCTGAAGCTTTCTTT.

In regard to this clone: Other nucleotide sequences from this sample produce the same CDR3. The chain is built from TRBV30 and TRBJ1-1; D is unclear. This CDR3 has 13 residues. The germline V and J ends were trimmed by 3 bases and 1 base, with 9 bases remaining between them. Germline V gene lookup returns CDR1 GTSNPN and CDR2 SVGIG (reference sequence). The CDR3 DNA sequence: TGTGCCTGGAGCGTTGAGGGGAACACTGAAGCTTTCTTT. Amino acids: CAWSVEGNTEAFF.

J is TRBJ2-2 and V is TRBV7-6, with TRBD2 as a possible D gene (6 bases). The ends were cut back, 1 base at V and 6 bases at J, with 6 bases in the middle. CDR1 SGHVS and CDR2 FNYEAQ come from the germline V gene. CDR3 size: 13 residues. The CDR3 loop is CASSLGGAGELFF. CDR3 sequence (DNA): TGTGCCAGCAGCTTAGGGGGGGCCGGGGAGCTGTTTTTT.

V and J are TRBV15 and TRBJ2-7, with a weak D call TRBD1 (6 bases). There are 14 residues in the CDR3. V shed 6 bases and J shed 3 bases, with 15 bases lying between them. CDR1 is LNHNV and CDR2 is YYDKDF in the germline V gene (reference sequence). CDR3 DNA: TGTGCCACCAGTTCCGGACAGTGGGACTACGAGCAGTACTTC. This encodes CATSSGQWDYEQYF.

This rearrangement joins TRBV4-1 to TRBJ1-1, with 7 positions matching TRBD1. The germline V gene encodes CDR1 MGHRA and CDR2 YSYEKL. The length of the CDR3 is 18 residues. V gave up 0 bases and J gave up 3 bases; unmatched junction bases: 13. CDR3 sequence (DNA): TGCGCCAGCAGCCAAGAAGGATTGGAACAGGGGACCTACACTGAAGCTTTCTTT. Its protein is CASSQEGLEQGTYTEAFF.

The chain recombines TRBV6-5 with TRBJ2-7; D remains ambiguous. V was cut by 0 bases and J by 6 bases, with 3 bases left in between. Germline V gene data show CDR1 as MNHEY and CDR2 as SVGAGI. CDR3 length: 11 residues. DNA of the CDR3: TGTGCCAGCAGTTACTCGAGCGAGCAGTACTTC. This gives the protein CASSYSSEQYF.

The CDR3 bases are TGTGCCTGCAATCGCCCCGGCGGGGATACGCAGTATTTT. Protein sequence: CACNRPGGDTQYF. The V gene is TRBV30, the J gene TRBJ2-3, with D perhaps matching TRBD2 (5 bases). Trimming removed 6 bases at V and 6 bases at J, with 16 bases between. This CDR3 is 13 amino acids long. The germline V gene has CDR1 GTSNPN and CDR2 SVGIG (reference sequence).